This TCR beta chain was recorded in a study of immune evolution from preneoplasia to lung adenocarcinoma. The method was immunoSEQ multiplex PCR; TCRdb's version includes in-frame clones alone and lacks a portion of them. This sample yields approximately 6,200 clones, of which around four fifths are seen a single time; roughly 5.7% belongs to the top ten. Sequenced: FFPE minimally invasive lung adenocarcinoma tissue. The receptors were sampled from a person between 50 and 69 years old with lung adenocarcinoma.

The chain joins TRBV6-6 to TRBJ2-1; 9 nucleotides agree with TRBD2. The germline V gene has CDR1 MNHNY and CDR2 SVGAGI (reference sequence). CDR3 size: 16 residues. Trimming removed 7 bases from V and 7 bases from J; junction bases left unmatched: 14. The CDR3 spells CASIPQSSGTVNEQFF. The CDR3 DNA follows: TGTGCCAGCATTCCACAATCTAGCGGGACAGTTAATGAGCAGTTCTTC.